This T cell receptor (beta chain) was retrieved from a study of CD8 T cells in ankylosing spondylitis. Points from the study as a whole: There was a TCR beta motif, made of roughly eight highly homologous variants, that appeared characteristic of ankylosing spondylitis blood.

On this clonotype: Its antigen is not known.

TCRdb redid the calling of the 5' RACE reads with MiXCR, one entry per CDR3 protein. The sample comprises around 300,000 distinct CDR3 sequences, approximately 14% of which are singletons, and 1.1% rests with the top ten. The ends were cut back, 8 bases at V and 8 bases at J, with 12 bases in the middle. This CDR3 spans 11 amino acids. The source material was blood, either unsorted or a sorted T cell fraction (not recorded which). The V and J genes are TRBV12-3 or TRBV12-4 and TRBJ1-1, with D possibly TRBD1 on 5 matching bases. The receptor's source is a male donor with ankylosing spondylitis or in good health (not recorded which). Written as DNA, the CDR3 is TGTGCCAGCGGGGGGATCTGGGAAGCTTTCTTT. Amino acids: CASGGIWEAFF.